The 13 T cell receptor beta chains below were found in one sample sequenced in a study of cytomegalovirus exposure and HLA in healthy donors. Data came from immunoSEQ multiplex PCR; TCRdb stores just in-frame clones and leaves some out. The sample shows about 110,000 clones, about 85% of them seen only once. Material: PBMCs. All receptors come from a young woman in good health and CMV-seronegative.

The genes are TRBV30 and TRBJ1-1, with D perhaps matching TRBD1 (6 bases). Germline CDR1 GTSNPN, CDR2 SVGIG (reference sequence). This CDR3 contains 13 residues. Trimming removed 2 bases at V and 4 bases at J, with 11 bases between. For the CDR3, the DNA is TGTGCCTGGAGTATCCAGGGGAGCACTGAAGCTTTCTTT. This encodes CAWSIQGSTEAFF. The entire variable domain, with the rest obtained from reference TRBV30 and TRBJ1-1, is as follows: SQTIHQWPATLVQPVGSPLSLECTVEGTSNPNLYWYRQAAGRGLQLLFYSVGIGQISSEVPQNLSASRPQDRQFILSSKKLLLSDSGFYLCAWSIQGSTEAFFGQGTRLTVV.

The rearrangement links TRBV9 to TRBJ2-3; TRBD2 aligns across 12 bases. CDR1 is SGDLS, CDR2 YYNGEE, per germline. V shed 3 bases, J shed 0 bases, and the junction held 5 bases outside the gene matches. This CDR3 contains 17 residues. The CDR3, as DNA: TGTGCCAGCAGCGCCTGGCTAGCGGGGGGGAGCACAGATACGCAGTATTTT. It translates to CASSAWLAGGSTDTQYF.

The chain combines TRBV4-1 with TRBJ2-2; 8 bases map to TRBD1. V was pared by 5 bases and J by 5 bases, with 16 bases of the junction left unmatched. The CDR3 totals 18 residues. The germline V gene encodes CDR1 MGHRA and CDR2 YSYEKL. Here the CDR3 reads CASSDYRGGRGRTGELFF. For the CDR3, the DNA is TGCGCCAGCAGCGACTATAGAGGTGGCAGGGGGCGAACCGGGGAGCTGTTTTTT.

For the CDR3, the DNA is TGTGCCAGCAGTGGCTCTAACAGCAATCAGCCCCAGCATTTT. Protein product: CASSGSNSNQPQHF. This sequence joins TRBV2 and TRBJ1-5, with D uncertain. Trimming left V 4 bases short and J 1 base short, with 8 bases between. The CDR3 length is 14 residues. The germline CDR1 and CDR2 sequences are SNHLY and FYNNEI.

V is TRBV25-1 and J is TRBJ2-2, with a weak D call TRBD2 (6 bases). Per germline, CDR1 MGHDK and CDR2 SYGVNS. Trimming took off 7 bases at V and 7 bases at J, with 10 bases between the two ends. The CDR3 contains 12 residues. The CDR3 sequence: CASMVGGGELFF. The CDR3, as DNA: TGTGCCAGCATGGTGGGGGGCGGGGAGCTGTTTTTT.

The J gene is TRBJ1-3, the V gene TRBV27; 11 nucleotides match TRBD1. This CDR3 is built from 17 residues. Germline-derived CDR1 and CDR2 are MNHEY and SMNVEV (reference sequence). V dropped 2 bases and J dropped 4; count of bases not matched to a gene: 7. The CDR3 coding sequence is TGTGCCAGCAGTTTAACTGGACAGGGGGCGACGGGAAACACCATATATTTT. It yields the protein CASSLTGQGATGNTIYF.

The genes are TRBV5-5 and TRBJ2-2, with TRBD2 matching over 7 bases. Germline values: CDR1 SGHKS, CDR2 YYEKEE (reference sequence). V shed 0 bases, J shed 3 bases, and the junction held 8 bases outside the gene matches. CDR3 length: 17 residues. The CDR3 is CASSLASTSLYTGELFF. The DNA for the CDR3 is TGTGCCAGCAGCTTGGCCTCGACTAGCTTATACACCGGGGAGCTGTTTTTT. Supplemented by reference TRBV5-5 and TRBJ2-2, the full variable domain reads DAGVTQSPTHLIKTRGQQVTLRCSPISGHKSVSWYQQVLGQGPQFIFQYYEKEERGRGNFPDRFSARQFPNYSSELNVNALLLGDSALYLCASSLASTSLYTGELFFGEGSRLTVL.

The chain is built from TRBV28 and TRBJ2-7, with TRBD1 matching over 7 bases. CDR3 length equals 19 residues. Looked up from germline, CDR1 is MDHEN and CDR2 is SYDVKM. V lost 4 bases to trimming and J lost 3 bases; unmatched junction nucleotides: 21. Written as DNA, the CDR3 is TGTGCCAGCAGTTCGAACCTCGGGACAGCAGATTTCACCTACTACGAGCAGTACTTC. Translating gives CASSSNLGTADFTYYEQYF.

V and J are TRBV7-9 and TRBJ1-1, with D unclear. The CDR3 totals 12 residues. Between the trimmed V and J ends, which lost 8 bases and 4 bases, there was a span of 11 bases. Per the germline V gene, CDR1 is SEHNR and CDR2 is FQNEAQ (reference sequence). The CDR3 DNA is TGTGCCAGCCAATACGAGAGCACTGAAGCTTTCTTT. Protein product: CASQYESTEAFF. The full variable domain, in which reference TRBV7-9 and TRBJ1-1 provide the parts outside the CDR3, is DTGVSQNPRHKITKRGQNVTFRCDPISEHNRLYWYRQTLGQGPEFLTYFQNEAQLEKSRLLSDRFSAERPKGSFSTLEIQRTEQGDSAMYLCASQYESTEAFFGQGTRLTVV.

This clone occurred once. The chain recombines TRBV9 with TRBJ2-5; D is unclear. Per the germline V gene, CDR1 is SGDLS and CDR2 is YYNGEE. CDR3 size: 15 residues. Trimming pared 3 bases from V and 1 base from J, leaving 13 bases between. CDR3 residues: CASSGPPGLQETQYF. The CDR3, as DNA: TGTGCCAGCAGCGGGCCCCCGGGTCTCCAAGAGACCCAGTACTTC.

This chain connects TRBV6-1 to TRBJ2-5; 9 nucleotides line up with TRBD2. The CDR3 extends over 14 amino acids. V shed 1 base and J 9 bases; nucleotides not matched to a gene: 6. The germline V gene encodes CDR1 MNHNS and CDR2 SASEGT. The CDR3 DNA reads TGTGCCAGCAGTGAAGGTTTAGCGGGGGAATCCCAGTACTTC. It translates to CASSEGLAGESQYF.

The CDR3 loop is CASSEVKGSTRETQYF. In nucleotides, the CDR3 is TGTGCCAGCAGTGAAGTGAAGGGGTCCACCAGAGAGACCCAGTACTTC. The chain joins TRBV6-1 to TRBJ2-5; D possibly corresponds to TRBD1 (5 bases). Trimming removed 1 base at V and 4 bases at J, with 16 bases between. Per germline, CDR1 MNHNS and CDR2 SASEGT. The CDR3 consists of 16 residues.

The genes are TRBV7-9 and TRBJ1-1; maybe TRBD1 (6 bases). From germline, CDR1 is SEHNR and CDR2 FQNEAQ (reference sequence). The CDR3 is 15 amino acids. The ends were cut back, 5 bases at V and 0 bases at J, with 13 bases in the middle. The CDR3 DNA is TGTGCCAGCAGCCTAATGACAGGTGTGAACACTGAAGCTTTCTTT. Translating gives CASSLMTGVNTEAFF.